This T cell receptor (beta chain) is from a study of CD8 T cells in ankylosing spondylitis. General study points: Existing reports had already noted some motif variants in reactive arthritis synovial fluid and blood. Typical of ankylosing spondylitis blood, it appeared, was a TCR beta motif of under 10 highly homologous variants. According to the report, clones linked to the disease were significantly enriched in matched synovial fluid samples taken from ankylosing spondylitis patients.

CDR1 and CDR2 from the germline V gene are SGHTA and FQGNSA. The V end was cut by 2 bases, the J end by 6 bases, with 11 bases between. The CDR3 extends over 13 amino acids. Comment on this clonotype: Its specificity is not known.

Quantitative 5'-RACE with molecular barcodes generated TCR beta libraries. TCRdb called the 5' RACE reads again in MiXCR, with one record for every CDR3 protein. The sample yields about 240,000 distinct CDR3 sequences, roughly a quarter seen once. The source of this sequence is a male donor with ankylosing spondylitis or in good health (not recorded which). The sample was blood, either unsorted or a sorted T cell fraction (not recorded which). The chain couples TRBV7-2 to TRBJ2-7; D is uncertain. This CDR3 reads CASSLSPGREQYF. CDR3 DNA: TGTGCCAGCAGCTTAAGTCCGGGTCGCGAGCAGTACTTC.